This T cell receptor (beta chain) was sequenced for a study of blood T cell repertoires in COVID-19 (dated by TCRdb to 2020 to 2021). Turning to the overall study: Collaborator samples came from the United States, Italy and Spain and covered acute and convalescent phases of COVID-19. Samples were obtained from the ongoing ImmuneRACE study (first 160 participants) and from over a thousand subjects provided by 6 global collaborators. Subjects who had been exposed to COVID-19, were actively infected with it, or had recovered from it provided the deeply sampled blood TCRbeta repertoires that made up the dataset. HLA class I and class II types, where available, came from metadata supplied by the sample provider rather than from assay-based typing. Nearly every sample came with metadata listing a de-identified subject ID, COVID-19 status, age in years and sex. The repertoires were released in a freely available public database intended as a resource for research on the immune response to SARS-CoV-2. The prospective study material was composed of cDNA or gDNA derived from T cells, B-cell-depleted T cells, or PBMCs. Overall study outcomes, separate from this receptor: Clinical and demographic metadata were provided uncurated, with the amount varying by source and participant.

Details on this clone: What antigen it recognizes has not been identified. No per-base quality is available; no much larger clone lies one base away.

One collaborating source in Seattle enrolled patients during active infection and followed them longitudinally through the course of disease. Each collaborating institution followed its own protocols to collect whole blood in K2EDTA tubes. For TCRbeta analysis, collaborator samples were shipped as frozen whole blood, as isolated PBMCs, or as DNA extracted from either sample type. TCRbeta CDR3 regions were amplified from genomic DNA using the immunoSEQ Assay, a bias-controlled multiplex PCR. Regarding the original processing steps: Within the assay, amplification of reference gene primers was used to estimate how many nucleated cells each sample contained. Sequence reads were collapsed and filtered to measure the absolute abundance of every unique TCRbeta CDR3 rearrangement. Productive Simpson clonality was computed per sample as the square root of Simpson's diversity index over productive rearrangements. The clones in this table, taken by TCRdb from immuneACCESS, are in-frame only. Not every clone is retained; where verified, under half of the shortfall comes from an unresolved V gene, and the cause of the rest is unknown. V and J calls and clone size are those listed in that table; D and trimming were worked out from the DNA. This sample is represented by hundreds of thousands of clones; roughly 86% of them were singletons. The ten largest clonotypes hold 1.8% of the sample.

Sequencing used peripheral blood. The TCR originated in a woman aged 25 to 39 with COVID-19, enrolled during active disease.

The base sequence is TGTGCCAGCAGCTTAGCGACTAGCGGGGGGGTGGGAGAGACCCAGTACTTC. Its protein is CASSLATSGGVGETQYF. This receptor chain uses TRBV11-3 and TRBJ2-5; 14 middle bases align to TRBD2. Ends trimmed: V by 1 base, J by 4 bases; bases unmatched to a gene: 5. Spanning cysteine to phenylalanine, the CDR3 consists of 17 amino acids. Here the CDR3 DNA is all that survives: 51 bases in frame from base 1. For CDR1 and CDR2, the germline V gene lists SGHNT and YENEEA.